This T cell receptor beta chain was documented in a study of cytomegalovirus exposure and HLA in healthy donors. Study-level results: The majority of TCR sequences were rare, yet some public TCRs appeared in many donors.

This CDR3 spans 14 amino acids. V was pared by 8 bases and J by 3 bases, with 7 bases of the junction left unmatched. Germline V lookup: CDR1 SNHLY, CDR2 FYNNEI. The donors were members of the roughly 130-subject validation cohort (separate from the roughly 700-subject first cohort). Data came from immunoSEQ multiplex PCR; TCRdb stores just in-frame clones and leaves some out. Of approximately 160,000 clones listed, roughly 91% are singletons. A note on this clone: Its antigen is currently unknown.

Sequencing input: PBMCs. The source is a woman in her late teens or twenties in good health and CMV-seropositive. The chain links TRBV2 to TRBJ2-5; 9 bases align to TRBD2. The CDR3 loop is CASSVAGEEETQYF. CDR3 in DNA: TGTGCCAGCTCTGTAGCGGGAGAGGAAGAGACCCAGTACTTC.